Listed below are T cell receptor beta chains from one sample, sequenced in a study of T cells in Graves' hyperthyroidism and ophthalmopathy. MiXCR, applied by TCRdb to the multiplex PCR reads, yields one record per CDR3 protein. The data show hundreds of thousands of distinct CDR3 sequences, about a sixth seen once. The sample comprised blood. The receptors derive from a woman aged 25 to 39 with Graves' hyperthyroidism. CDR3s include the opening cysteine and the closing phenylalanine or tryptophan. Fields, in order: J gene, clone size, V gene, D gene, CDR3 protein, CDR3 DNA. A D gene is named only where the DNA matches it firmly. Expanded clones get a size class; other rows say once, few or many, or leave the size out.

J gene: TRBJ1-1
clone size: -
V gene: TRBV7-2
D gene: -
CDR3 protein: CASSSLGDKAFF
CDR3 DNA: TGTGCCAGCAGCTCACTGGGGGACAAAGCTTTCTTT

J gene: TRBJ2-1
clone size: many
V gene: TRBV20-1
D gene: TRBD2
CDR3 protein: CSARFRLAGVNEQFF
CDR3 DNA: TGCAGTGCTAGATTCCGACTAGCGGGAGTTAATGAGCAGTTCTTC

J gene: TRBJ2-7
clone size: many
V gene: TRBV28
D gene: -
CDR3 protein: CATGRNEQYF
CDR3 DNA: TGTGCGACAGGAAGGAACGAGCAGTACTTC

J gene: TRBJ2-1
clone size: many
V gene: TRBV2
D gene: TRBD1
CDR3 protein: CASRRQGSLNEQFF
CDR3 DNA: TGTGCCAGCAGGCGACAGGGGTCCCTCAATGAGCAGTTCTTC

J gene: TRBJ2-1
clone size: many
V gene: TRBV5-1
D gene: -
CDR3 protein: CASSLGNEQFF
CDR3 DNA: TGTGCCAGCAGCTTAGGCAATGAGCAGTTCTTC

J gene: TRBJ2-7
clone size: -
V gene: TRBV15
D gene: -
CDR3 protein: CATSRARDGQYF
CDR3 DNA: TGTGCCACCAGCAGAGCCCGGGACGGGCAGTACTTC

J gene: TRBJ2-5
clone size: many
V gene: TRBV11-3
D gene: TRBD1
CDR3 protein: CASSLAGQVGKTQYF
CDR3 DNA: TGTGCCAGCAGCTTAGCCGGACAGGTCGGAAAGACCCAGTACTTC

J gene: TRBJ2-4
clone size: many
V gene: TRBV20-1
D gene: TRBD2
CDR3 protein: CSARDPSGRFEYF
CDR3 DNA: TGCAGTGCTAGAGATCCTAGCGGGAGGTTCGAGTACTTC

J gene: TRBJ2-3
clone size: many
V gene: TRBV7-3
D gene: -
CDR3 protein: CASSLHEGTDTQYF
CDR3 DNA: TGTGCCAGCAGCTTACATGAGGGCACAGATACGCAGTATTTT

J gene: TRBJ2-7
clone size: many
V gene: TRBV7-6
D gene: -
CDR3 protein: CASSLISANEQYF
CDR3 DNA: TGTGCCAGCAGCTTAATTAGCGCGAACGAGCAGTACTTC

J gene: TRBJ2-7
clone size: -
V gene: TRBV7-6
D gene: TRBD1
CDR3 protein: CASSLNTGVSYEQYF
CDR3 DNA: TGTGCCAGCAGCTTGAACACAGGGGTCTCCTACGAGCAGTACTTC

J gene: TRBJ2-7
clone size: many
V gene: TRBV28
D gene: -
CDR3 protein: CASRPSGRPKTVYEQYF
CDR3 DNA: TGTGCCAGCAGACCCTCAGGACGGCCCAAAACCGTCTACGAGCAGTACTTC

J gene: TRBJ2-3
clone size: -
V gene: TRBV20-1
D gene: TRBD2
CDR3 protein: CSARDSSLAGGTTDTQYF
CDR3 DNA: TGCAGTGCTAGAGATAGTTCACTAGCGGGAGGGACCACAGATACGCAGTATTTT

J gene: TRBJ1-3
clone size: many
V gene: TRBV2
D gene: -
CDR3 protein: CASTGRLRTIYF
CDR3 DNA: TGTGCCAGCACAGGACGGCTAAGGACCATATATTTT

J gene: TRBJ1-1
clone size: few
V gene: TRBV6-5
D gene: TRBD1
CDR3 protein: CASSYGTGGFTEAFF
CDR3 DNA: TGTGCCAGCAGTTACGGGACAGGGGGCTTCACTGAAGCTTTCTTT

J gene: TRBJ2-2
clone size: few
V gene: TRBV24-1
D gene: TRBD2
CDR3 protein: CATSTLAGAGTGELFF
CDR3 DNA: TGTGCCACCAGTACGCTAGCGGGAGCGGGCACCGGGGAGCTGTTTTTT

J gene: TRBJ2-5
clone size: -
V gene: TRBV6-1
D gene: TRBD2
CDR3 protein: CASCIAGGPETQYF
CDR3 DNA: TGTGCCAGCTGCATAGCGGGAGGGCCAGAGACCCAGTACTTC

J gene: TRBJ2-1
clone size: many
V gene: TRBV20-1
D gene: TRBD2
CDR3 protein: CSAWREGSSYNEQFF
CDR3 DNA: TGCAGTGCGTGGCGGGAGGGGAGCTCCTACAATGAGCAGTTCTTC

J gene: TRBJ2-7
clone size: -
V gene: TRBV5-1
D gene: TRBD2
CDR3 protein: CASSGGTSGSFDDQYF
CDR3 DNA: TGCGCCAGCAGTGGGGGTACTAGCGGGAGTTTCGACGATCAGTACTTC

J gene: TRBJ2-7
clone size: -
V gene: TRBV7-6
D gene: TRBD1
CDR3 protein: CASSSLQGARLEQDF
CDR3 DNA: TGTGCCAGCAGCTCACTTCAGGGGGCTCGACTCGAGCAGGACTTC

J gene: TRBJ2-1
clone size: many
V gene: TRBV28
D gene: -
CDR3 protein: CASSFQGQIYNEQFF
CDR3 DNA: TGTGCCAGCAGTTTTCAGGGGCAGATCTACAATGAGCAGTTCTTC

J gene: TRBJ1-5
clone size: few
V gene: TRBV12-3/TRBV12-4
D gene: TRBD1
CDR3 protein: CASSLSRDSQPQHF
CDR3 DNA: TGTGCCAGCAGTTTGAGCCGGGACAGTCAGCCCCAGCATTTT

J gene: TRBJ2-1
clone size: -
V gene: TRBV24-1
D gene: -
CDR3 protein: CATSDLDEQFF
CDR3 DNA: TGTGCCACCAGTGACTTAGATGAGCAGTTCTTC

J gene: TRBJ1-4
clone size: few
V gene: TRBV10-3
D gene: -
CDR3 protein: CAISPADEKLFF
CDR3 DNA: TGTGCCATCAGTCCCGCAGATGAAAAACTGTTTTTT

J gene: TRBJ2-1
clone size: many
V gene: TRBV20-1
D gene: TRBD2
CDR3 protein: CSARTSGVGEQFF
CDR3 DNA: TGCAGTGCTAGGACTAGCGGGGTGGGTGAGCAGTTCTTC

J gene: TRBJ2-1
clone size: many
V gene: TRBV11-3
D gene: -
CDR3 protein: CASTGGVYNEQFF
CDR3 DNA: TGTGCCAGCACAGGCGGGGTTTACAATGAGCAGTTCTTC

J gene: TRBJ1-3
clone size: many
V gene: TRBV28
D gene: TRBD1
CDR3 protein: CASTAVISTGTGNTIYF
CDR3 DNA: TGTGCCAGCACGGCGGTTATTTCGACAGGGACTGGAAACACCATATATTTT

J gene: TRBJ2-1
clone size: many
V gene: TRBV28
D gene: TRBD1
CDR3 protein: CASSPDRVGEQFF
CDR3 DNA: TGTGCCAGCAGTCCAGACAGGGTGGGTGAGCAGTTCTTC

J gene: TRBJ1-5
clone size: many
V gene: TRBV28
D gene: TRBD1
CDR3 protein: CASKPDRGGNQPQHF
CDR3 DNA: TGTGCCAGCAAACCGGACAGGGGGGGCAATCAGCCCCAGCATTTT

J gene: TRBJ2-3
clone size: few
V gene: TRBV20-1
D gene: TRBD2
CDR3 protein: CSAETSGRLYF
CDR3 DNA: TGCAGTGCCGAGACTAGCGGGAGATTGTATTTT

J gene: TRBJ1-5
clone size: -
V gene: TRBV30
D gene: TRBD1
CDR3 protein: CAWSPSGQGANQPQHF
CDR3 DNA: TGTGCCTGGAGCCCATCGGGTCAGGGGGCGAATCAGCCCCAGCATTTT

J gene: TRBJ1-5
clone size: few
V gene: TRBV24-1
D gene: -
CDR3 protein: CATSDGRNLNQPQHF
CDR3 DNA: TGTGCCACCAGTGACGGACGGAACCTTAATCAGCCCCAGCATTTT

J gene: TRBJ2-1
clone size: -
V gene: TRBV9
D gene: -
CDR3 protein: CASSTGRRPYNEQFF
CDR3 DNA: TGTGCCAGCAGTACGGGAAGACGGCCCTACAATGAGCAGTTCTTC

J gene: TRBJ1-2
clone size: -
V gene: TRBV28
D gene: -
CDR3 protein: CASNSGINYGYTF
CDR3 DNA: TGTGCCAGCAACTCCGGTATTAACTATGGCTACACCTTC

J gene: TRBJ2-1
clone size: -
V gene: TRBV29-1
D gene: TRBD1
CDR3 protein: CSVEEGQPNEQFF
CDR3 DNA: TGCAGCGTTGAAGAGGGACAGCCCAATGAGCAGTTCTTC

J gene: TRBJ2-1
clone size: few
V gene: TRBV7-2
D gene: TRBD1
CDR3 protein: CASSEDRGNYNEQFF
CDR3 DNA: TGTGCCAGCAGCGAGGACAGGGGAAATTATAATGAGCAGTTCTTC

J gene: TRBJ2-7
clone size: -
V gene: TRBV28
D gene: -
CDR3 protein: CASGLMSLGTYEQYF
CDR3 DNA: TGTGCCAGCGGTTTGATGAGCCTCGGGACATACGAGCAGTACTTC

J gene: TRBJ2-1
clone size: many
V gene: TRBV6-1
D gene: TRBD1
CDR3 protein: CASRRRQGVYNEQFF
CDR3 DNA: TGTGCCAGCAGAAGGAGGCAGGGGGTATACAATGAGCAGTTCTTC

J gene: TRBJ1-5
clone size: many
V gene: TRBV20-1
D gene: -
CDR3 protein: CSAREGGNQPQHF
CDR3 DNA: TGCAGTGCTAGAGAAGGGGGTAATCAGCCCCAGCATTTT

J gene: TRBJ1-4
clone size: many
V gene: TRBV12-3/TRBV12-4
D gene: -
CDR3 protein: CASSPGAFEKLFF
CDR3 DNA: TGTGCCAGCAGTCCAGGGGCCTTCGAAAAACTGTTTTTT

J gene: TRBJ2-1
clone size: many
V gene: TRBV30
D gene: TRBD1
CDR3 protein: CAWSEDRGYNEQFF
CDR3 DNA: TGTGCCTGGAGTGAGGACAGGGGGTACAATGAGCAGTTCTTC

J gene: TRBJ1-1
clone size: -
V gene: TRBV7-3
D gene: -
CDR3 protein: CASRQGTVEAFF
CDR3 DNA: TGTGCCAGCAGGCAAGGGACGGTTGAAGCTTTCTTT

J gene: TRBJ1-4
clone size: -
V gene: TRBV15
D gene: TRBD1
CDR3 protein: CATSRDRGPAANEKLFF
CDR3 DNA: TGTGCCACCAGCAGGGACAGGGGGCCGGCTGCGAATGAAAAACTGTTTTTT

J gene: TRBJ2-5
clone size: many
V gene: TRBV7-3
D gene: -
CDR3 protein: CASSLTFQETQYF
CDR3 DNA: TGTGCCAGCAGCTTAACGTTCCAAGAGACCCAGTACTTC

J gene: TRBJ2-3
clone size: many
V gene: TRBV28
D gene: TRBD2
CDR3 protein: CASTYNRAGGTDTQYF
CDR3 DNA: TGTGCCAGCACCTACAACAGGGCGGGGGGAACAGATACGCAGTATTTT

J gene: TRBJ2-1
clone size: many
V gene: TRBV30
D gene: TRBD2
CDR3 protein: CACGTNNEQFF
CDR3 DNA: TGTGCCTGCGGGACTAACAATGAGCAGTTCTTC

J gene: TRBJ2-1
clone size: few
V gene: TRBV19
D gene: TRBD2
CDR3 protein: CASSIDPGLGLAGYNEQFF
CDR3 DNA: TGTGCCAGTAGTATAGACCCAGGTTTGGGTCTAGCGGGGTACAATGAGCAGTTCTTC

J gene: TRBJ1-1
clone size: few
V gene: TRBV5-4
D gene: TRBD1
CDR3 protein: CASSLAVTAGGNTEAFF
CDR3 DNA: TGTGCCAGCAGCTTGGCCGTGACGGCAGGGGGAAACACTGAAGCTTTCTTT

J gene: TRBJ1-5
clone size: many
V gene: TRBV12-3/TRBV12-4
D gene: TRBD1
CDR3 protein: CASSPTGVNQPQHF
CDR3 DNA: TGTGCCAGCAGTCCTACAGGGGTCAATCAGCCCCAGCATTTT

J gene: TRBJ2-5
clone size: many
V gene: TRBV20-1
D gene: -
CDR3 protein: CSAIGTQYF
CDR3 DNA: TGCAGTGCTATCGGGACCCAGTACTTC

J gene: TRBJ2-3
clone size: medium-sized
V gene: TRBV2
D gene: -
CDR3 protein: CASSEGDSDWDTQYF
CDR3 DNA: TGTGCCAGCAGTGAAGGGGACTCCGATTGGGATACGCAGTATTTT

J gene: TRBJ2-7
clone size: many
V gene: TRBV12-3/TRBV12-4
D gene: -
CDR3 protein: CATSDTGGVGDEQYF
CDR3 DNA: TGTGCCACCTCGGATACGGGGGGCGTGGGGGACGAGCAGTACTTC

J gene: TRBJ2-2
clone size: few
V gene: TRBV15
D gene: -
CDR3 protein: CATSSQGNTGELFF
CDR3 DNA: TGTGCCACCAGCTCCCAGGGTAACACCGGGGAGCTGTTTTTT

J gene: TRBJ2-7
clone size: many
V gene: TRBV6-5
D gene: TRBD2
CDR3 protein: CASSYSDSGSAYEQYF
CDR3 DNA: TGTGCCAGCAGTTACTCGGACAGCGGGAGCGCCTACGAGCAGTACTTC

J gene: TRBJ1-5
clone size: -
V gene: TRBV20-1
D gene: -
CDR3 protein: CSARVSRGKPQHF
CDR3 DNA: TGCAGTGCTAGAGTCTCTAGGGGCAAGCCCCAGCATTTT

J gene: TRBJ2-1
clone size: -
V gene: TRBV9
D gene: TRBD2
CDR3 protein: CASSVVIGASGSNEQFF
CDR3 DNA: TGTGCCAGCAGCGTAGTCATTGGGGCTAGCGGCAGCAATGAGCAGTTCTTC

J gene: TRBJ1-4
clone size: few
V gene: TRBV6-1
D gene: -
CDR3 protein: CASRTGRSAQKLFF
CDR3 DNA: TGTGCCAGCCGAACAGGGAGATCAGCTCAAAAACTGTTTTTT

J gene: TRBJ2-3
clone size: -
V gene: TRBV6-1
D gene: -
CDR3 protein: CASSSRGQGGDTQYF
CDR3 DNA: TGTGCCAGCAGTTCTCGGGGTCAAGGCGGAGATACGCAGTATTTT